This T cell receptor beta chain came from a study of OX40 agonist ivuxolimab in advanced cancers. Sequenced by immunoSEQ multiplex PCR; TCRdb stores in-frame clones only, minus some. The top ten clones hold under 8.5% of a sample with 11,000 to 15,000 clones, approximately 90% of them seen once. The germline CDR1 and CDR2 sequences are MNHNS and SASEGT. The CDR3 runs 14 residues. V trimming: 7 bases; J trimming: 7 bases; junction bases outside the gene matches: 10. The rearrangement links TRBV6-1 to TRBJ2-1, with 7 bases aligning to TRBD1. The source material was CD4+ or CD8+ T cells sorted from blood, sampled in a trial of the OX40 agonist ivuxolimab. This receptor was identified in an adult with an advanced solid tumor such as melanoma, head and neck, liver or kidney cancer. The CDR3 here is CASTDDRARNEQFF. In DNA form, the CDR3 reads TGTGCCAGCACCGACGACAGGGCGAGAAATGAGCAGTTCTTC.